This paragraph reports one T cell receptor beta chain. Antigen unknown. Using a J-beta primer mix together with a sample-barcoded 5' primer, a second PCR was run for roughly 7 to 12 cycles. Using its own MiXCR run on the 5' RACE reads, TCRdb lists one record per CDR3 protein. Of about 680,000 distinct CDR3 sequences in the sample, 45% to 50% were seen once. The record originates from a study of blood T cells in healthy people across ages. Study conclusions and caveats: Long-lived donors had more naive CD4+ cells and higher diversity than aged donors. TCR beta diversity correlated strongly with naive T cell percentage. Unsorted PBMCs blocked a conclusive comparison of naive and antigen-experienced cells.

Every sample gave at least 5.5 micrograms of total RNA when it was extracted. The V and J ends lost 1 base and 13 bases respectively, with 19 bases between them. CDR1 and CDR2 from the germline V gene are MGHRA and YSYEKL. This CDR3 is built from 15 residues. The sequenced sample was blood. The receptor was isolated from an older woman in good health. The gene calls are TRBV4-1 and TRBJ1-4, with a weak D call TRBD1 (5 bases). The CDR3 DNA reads TGCGCCAGCAGCCAAGTTGGGACTGGCCCCGTGACACTGTTTTTT. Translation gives CASSQVGTGPVTLFF.